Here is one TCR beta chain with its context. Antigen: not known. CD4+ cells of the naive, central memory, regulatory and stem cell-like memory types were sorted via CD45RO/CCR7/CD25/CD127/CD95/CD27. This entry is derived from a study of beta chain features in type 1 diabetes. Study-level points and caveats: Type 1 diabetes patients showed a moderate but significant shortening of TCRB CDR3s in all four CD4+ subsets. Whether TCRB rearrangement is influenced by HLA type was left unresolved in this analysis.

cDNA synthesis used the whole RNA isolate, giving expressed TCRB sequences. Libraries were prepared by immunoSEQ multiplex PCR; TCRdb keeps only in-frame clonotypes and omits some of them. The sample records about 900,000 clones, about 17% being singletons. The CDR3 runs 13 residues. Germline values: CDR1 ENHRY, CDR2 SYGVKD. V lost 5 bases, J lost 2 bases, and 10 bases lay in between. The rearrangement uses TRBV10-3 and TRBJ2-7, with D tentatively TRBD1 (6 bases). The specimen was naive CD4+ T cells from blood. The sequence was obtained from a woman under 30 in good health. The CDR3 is CAISQGPAYEQYF. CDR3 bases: TGTGCCATCAGTCAGGGGCCCGCCTACGAGCAGTACTTC.